This entry concerns a single TCR beta chain. The data were taken from a study of cytomegalovirus exposure and HLA in healthy donors. Amplification used 60 Vbeta primers and 13 Jbeta primers. Some clones are missing from TCRdb's copy, which holds only in-frame ones; the method was immunoSEQ multiplex PCR. The repertoire includes approximately 140,000 clones, around 83% of them detected once, and roughly 1.3% sits in the top ten. The CDR3 extends over 18 amino acids. The J segment lost 3 bases and the V segment lost 8 bases, leaving 19 bases of the junction unmatched. From germline, CDR1 is MDHEN and CDR2 SYDVKM.

The chain uses TRBV28 and TRBJ1-1; 9 nucleotides match TRBD1. This sequence was found in a male donor in good health and CMV-seropositive. The sample consisted of PBMCs. DNA for the CDR3: TGTGCCAGCCCTAGCTTAAAACAGGGGGCGCGGAGAGACACTGAAGCTTTCTTT. It yields the protein CASPSLKQGARRDTEAFF.